These 10 T cell receptor beta chains were all obtained from the same sample, sequenced in a study of shared clonotypes between healthy human individuals. Assay used: immunoSEQ multiplex PCR; TCRdb lists only in-frame clones, some missing. The sample lists 2 million to 2.5 million clones, about 94% occurring once. Sequencing was performed on naive CD4+ T cells sorted from blood. This sample's subset: CD45RA+ positively selected. These receptors were obtained from a man between 18 and 29 years old in good health.

This chain connects TRBV6-6 to TRBJ2-1; tentative D call: TRBD2 (6 bases). Trimming removed 8 bases at V and 2 bases at J, with 10 bases between. The germline gives CDR1 MNHNY, CDR2 SVGAGI (reference sequence). This CDR3 comprises 13 residues. In DNA, the CDR3 is TGTGCCAGCGCTAGCGAGACCTACAATGAGCAGTTCTTC. Translating it yields CASASETYNEQFF.

The rearrangement joins TRBV10-1 to TRBJ2-7; no firm D call. CDR1 is WNHNN and CDR2 is SYGVQD in the germline V gene (reference sequence). The length of the CDR3 is 16 residues. Trimming left V 5 bases short and J 1 base short, with 18 bases between. The CDR3 coding sequence is TGCGCCAGCAGTAGGCACCGACTCAACTATTCCTACGAGCAGTACTTC. Translated: CASSRHRLNYSYEQYF.

Here the CDR3 reads CASSGRQGSYNSPLHF. Here the CDR3 DNA reads TGTGCCAGCAGCGGCCGACAGGGTAGCTATAATTCACCCCTCCACTTT. This chain uses TRBV11-2 with TRBJ1-6; the match to TRBD1 covers 7 bases. J gave up 3 bases and V 5 bases, and 7 bases lay outside the gene matches. The germline V gene encodes CDR1 SGHAT and CDR2 FQNNGV. This CDR3 is 16 amino acids long.

The chain couples TRBV6-5 to TRBJ1-4, with 8 bases that match TRBD1. The V gene's germline CDR1 is MNHEY and CDR2 SVGAGI. This CDR3 contains 15 residues. After removal of 6 bases from V and 0 bases from J, the junction contained 3 bases not matched to a gene. DNA for the CDR3: TGTGCCAGCAGCTCGGGACAGGCAACTAATGAAAAACTGTTTTTT. Protein sequence: CASSSGQATNEKLFF.

The chain joins TRBV6-5 to TRBJ2-1; possible D gene TRBD2, 7 bases. V gave up 0 bases and J gave up 7 bases, with 13 bases separating them. CDR3 length: 15 residues. Germline V gene data show CDR1 as MNHEY and CDR2 as SVGAGI. CDR3 in DNA: TGTGCCAGCAGTTACTCCGGACAGCGGGGAAATGAGCAGTTCTTC. It codes for CASSYSGQRGNEQFF.

Remarks on this clone: Other nucleotide sequences in the sample specify the same CDR3. The chain joins TRBV6-6 to TRBJ2-2, with no clear D. The CDR3 is 13 residues long. Germline V gene data show CDR1 as MNHNY and CDR2 as SVGAGI (reference sequence). V lost 2 bases to trimming and J lost 0 bases, with 1 base between them. The CDR3 here is CASSYPNTGELFF. The CDR3, as DNA: TGTGCCAGCAGTTACCCGAACACCGGGGAGCTGTTTTTT.

V and J are TRBV30 and TRBJ1-2; D uncertain. CDR1 GTSNPN and CDR2 SVGIG come from the germline V gene (reference sequence). Trimming cost V 2 bases and J 8 bases, with 12 bases left between them. This CDR3 comprises 12 residues. In DNA form, the CDR3 reads TGTGCCTGGAGTTATATAGGGAAGGGCTACACCTTC. Its protein is CAWSYIGKGYTF.

CDR3 sequence (DNA): TGTGCCAGCAGTAACGGACTAGCGGGCCTAGATACGCAGTATTTT. This translates into CASSNGLAGLDTQYF. This sequence joins TRBV6-5 and TRBJ2-3, with 11 bases matching TRBD2. The CDR3 is 15 residues long. From germline, CDR1 is MNHEY and CDR2 SVGAGI. The ends lost 5 bases at V and 5 bases at J; junction bases unmatched: 6.

CDR3 protein: CASTYGRGYGYTF. The CDR3 region has the DNA TGTGCCAGTACCTATGGGAGGGGATATGGCTACACCTTC. The J gene is TRBJ1-2, the V gene TRBV19; tentative D call: TRBD1 (5 bases). Germline assignment: CDR1 LNHDA and CDR2 SQIVND (reference sequence). The CDR3 has 13 amino acids. V was shortened by 7 bases and J by 5 bases, with 14 bases between the two germline ends.

The chain carries TRBV5-1 and TRBJ2-7; no clear D gene. CDR1 and CDR2 (germline): SGHRS, YFSETQ. V was pared by 4 bases and J by 1 base, with 9 bases between. The length of the CDR3 is 13 residues. CDR3 DNA sequence: TGCGCCAGCAGCCTCCCAGAATCCTACGAGCAGTACTTC. Amino acids: CASSLPESYEQYF.